These T cell receptor beta chains were read from a single sample in a study of CD8 T cells in Susac syndrome. TCRdb analysed the immunoSEQ multiplex PCR reads with MiXCR anew, one entry per CDR3 protein. This sample has 150,000 to 200,000 distinct CDR3 sequences, with approximately 94% found just once. Sequencing was carried out using CD4+ T cells from PBMCs. These receptors originate from a human donor in good health. Both conserved end residues are part of each CDR3. The D gene is left open where the match is weak. Part of the rows lack a size; the others show once, few, many or a class for expanded clones.

DNA: TGCAGTGCCCAAGACCGGACAGGGGTTGGCGAGCAGTACTTC; CDR3: CSAQDRTGVGEQYF; size: -; D: TRBD1; V: TRBV20-1; J: TRBJ2-7
DNA: TGTGCCAGCTCACCTTCCCGGGAGAGGGTCTTCTTC; CDR3: CASSPSRERVFF; size: -; D: -; V: TRBV18; J: TRBJ2-1
DNA: TGTGCCAGCAGCGGGGCGAGCTCCTACGAGCAGTACTTC; CDR3: CASSGASSYEQYF; size: -; D: -; V: TRBV9; J: TRBJ2-7
DNA: TGTGCCAGCAACTTAGCGGGATACGAGCAGTACTTC; CDR3: CASNLAGYEQYF; size: -; D: TRBD2; V: TRBV5-6; J: TRBJ2-7
DNA: TGTGCCAGTAGTATCCGGACAACGGACAATGAGCAGTTCTTC; CDR3: CASSIRTTDNEQFF; size: -; D: -; V: TRBV19; J: TRBJ2-1
DNA: TGCGCCAGCAGCTTGGAGGGTAGTGGACAAGAGACCCAGTACTTC; CDR3: CASSLEGSGQETQYF; size: -; D: -; V: TRBV5-1; J: TRBJ2-5
DNA: TGTGCCAGCAGCCACCATAGCGGGCGTTTCTACGAGCAGTACTTC; CDR3: CASSHHSGRFYEQYF; size: -; D: TRBD2; V: TRBV7-9; J: TRBJ2-7
DNA: TGCAGTGCTATAGCGGGAGGGCCCTACGAGCAGTACTTC; CDR3: CSAIAGGPYEQYF; size: -; D: TRBD2; V: TRBV20-1; J: TRBJ2-7
DNA: TGTGCCTGGAGTCAGAGCTACGAGCAGTACTTC; CDR3: CAWSQSYEQYF; size: -; D: -; V: TRBV30; J: TRBJ2-7
DNA: TGTGCCAGCAGCAAAACGGCTGAAAAACTGTTTTTT; CDR3: CASSKTAEKLFF; size: -; D: -; V: TRBV21-1; J: TRBJ1-4
DNA: TGCAGTGCTAGTCCGTGGGGAATGAACACTGAAGCTTTCTTT; CDR3: CSASPWGMNTEAFF; size: -; D: -; V: TRBV20-1; J: TRBJ1-1
DNA: TGTGCCAGCAGGGGTACAGGGGGCACGTACGAGCAGTACTTC; CDR3: CASRGTGGTYEQYF; size: -; D: TRBD1; V: TRBV28; J: TRBJ2-7
DNA: TGCGCCAGCAGCCGCGGGGGGCAGGGGCAGCCCCAGCATTTT; CDR3: CASSRGGQGQPQHF; size: once; D: -; V: TRBV5-1; J: TRBJ1-5
DNA: TGCAGCGTTGTAGACGGACTCTATGGCTACACCTTC; CDR3: CSVVDGLYGYTF; size: -; D: -; V: TRBV29-1; J: TRBJ1-2
DNA: TGTGCCTGGAGTTATACAGACATCTATGGCTACACCTTC; CDR3: CAWSYTDIYGYTF; size: -; D: -; V: TRBV30; J: TRBJ1-2
DNA: TGTGCCTGGAGTATGAGTGGCGGGAGCTGGACCGGGGAGCTGTTTTTT; CDR3: CAWSMSGGSWTGELFF; size: -; D: TRBD2; V: TRBV30; J: TRBJ2-2
DNA: TGTGCCAGCTCACCATGGCCGAACACTGAAGCTTTCTTT; CDR3: CASSPWPNTEAFF; size: -; D: -; V: TRBV18; J: TRBJ1-1
DNA: TGTGCCAGCAGCTTGATAGGGGGCCAATCTGGCTACACCTTC; CDR3: CASSLIGGQSGYTF; size: -; D: TRBD1; V: TRBV5-4; J: TRBJ1-2
DNA: TGCAGCGTTGAGCCATTGTATGACCCCTCTCCTAGCACAGATACGCAGTATTTT; CDR3: CSVEPLYDPSPSTDTQYF; size: -; D: -; V: TRBV29-1; J: TRBJ2-3